This T cell receptor beta chain was captured in a study of T cells expressing NK-cell markers. The CDR3 sequence is 16 residues long. CDR1 is MGHRA and CDR2 is YSYEKL in the germline V gene. cDNA encoding TCR beta was synthesized via 5'RACE template switching incorporating UMIs. Reprocessing the 5' RACE reads, TCRdb reports a single entry for every CDR3 protein and omits DNA. The ten top clones account for around 0.42%, within a sample of over 200,000 distinct CDR3 sequences. The rearrangement links TRBV4-1 to TRBJ2-3; TCRdb selects TRBD1, and the lack of DNA leaves this call unchecked. What was sequenced was blood T cells: a sorted CD56 or NKG2C T cell subset, CD4+ or CD8+ T cells, or bulk PBMC T cells (not recorded which). This TCR came from a man between 18 and 35 years old in good health. The CDR3 loop is CASSDPGQGVKDTQYF.